The T cell receptor (beta chain) described here comes from a study of T cells in women clearing cervical HPV infection. Germline V gene data show CDR1 as SEHNR and CDR2 as FQNEAQ (reference sequence). This CDR3 has 13 residues. Here immunoSEQ multiplex PCR was the method, and the copy in TCRdb shows in-frame clones only, minus some. The listing records around 39,000 clones. About this clone: The observed sequence ends 3 residues before the CDR3 terminus, with the missing tail filled in from the germline J gene.

The sequence came from a woman aged 18 to 75 with a cervical HPV16 infection that either progressed to CIN3+ or cleared (not recorded which). Sequenced: blood buffy coat. V usage is TRBV7-9 and J usage is TRBJ2-4; 8 bases align to TRBD1. The CDR3 is CASSQGADFGQYF. Partial CDR3 DNA: TGTGCCAGCAGCCAGGGGGCCGATTTCGGT.